The clone carrying this T cell receptor beta chain was found a few times. As yet, its antigen is unknown. The CDR3 is 14 residues long. Germline V gives CDR1 SGHTA, CDR2 FQGNSA. V lost 1 base and J 5 bases, leaving 11 bases between the germline ends. This sample was taken from a study of T cell repertoires in cytomegalovirus infection. As for the study in general: Through public TCR beta signatures, both CMV infection and matching HLA type were indicated. General study points: Ex vivo, HLA-C-restricted CMV-specific TCR beta clonotypes prevailed over the rest of the response. Identification of carriers of CMV plus the relevant HLA was achieved through cumulative public TCR beta family frequency.

One entry per CDR3 protein, called by TCRdb with MiXCR from the reads. The profile shows 450,000 to 600,000 distinct CDR3 sequences, under 55% of them singletons. The origin of this receptor is a human donor in good health (CMV status not recorded). Some clones in this sample may be carry-over from other donors' samples. J is TRBJ2-5 and V is TRBV7-2; D remains ambiguous. The sample in question was cultured PBMCs, obtained from culture after CMV antigen stimulation. CDR3 nucleotide sequence: TGTGCCAGCAGCTTAGGCTCACTGGCGGAGACCCAGTACTTC. This codes for CASSLGSLAETQYF.